The 26 T cell receptor beta chains in this list originate from one sample, sequenced in a study of radiotherapy plus CTLA-4 blockade in lung cancer. Here immunoSEQ multiplex PCR was the method, and the copy in TCRdb shows in-frame clones only, minus some. The sample holds tens of thousands of clones; almost 65% are singletons and the top ten take roughly 18%. The material was peripheral blood, obtained from a patient treated with radiotherapy plus ipilimumab. These receptor sequences come from a human donor with non-small cell lung cancer who had a partial response to radiotherapy plus ipilimumab.

V usage is TRBV4-2 and J usage is TRBJ2-3; no clear D. The CDR3 is 14 residues long. Trimming took 1 base from V and 6 from J, leaving 11 bases between them. The germline V gene encodes CDR1 LGHNA and CDR2 YNFKEQ. In DNA, the CDR3 is TGTGCCAGCAGCCAAGTTGACCCGGAGGATACGCAGTATTTT. It codes for CASSQVDPEDTQYF.

CDR3 DNA: TGTGCCAGCAGGGGACAGGGGGCCGAGCAGTACTTC. Translated: CASRGQGAEQYF. The chain has TRBV7-9 and TRBJ2-7; 12 bases match TRBD1. The V segment lost 6 bases and the J segment 6 bases; nucleotides outside the gene matches: 0. The CDR3 extends over 12 amino acids. Germline assignment: CDR1 SEHNR and CDR2 FQNEAQ (reference sequence).

A few counts support this clone. The rearrangement links TRBV19 to TRBJ1-5; D is ambiguous. Looked up from germline, CDR1 is LNHDA and CDR2 is SQIVND (reference sequence). Trimming stripped 7 bases from V and 7 bases from J, with 23 bases between. The CDR3 has 16 amino acids. CDR3 loop: CASTLRHALPDQPQHF. For the CDR3, the DNA is TGTGCCAGTACCCTACGACACGCTCTCCCAGACCAGCCCCAGCATTTT.

The table lists this clone with a count of one. The chain uses TRBV10-3 and TRBJ1-1; TRBD1 is a possible D gene (5 bases). Germline CDR1 and CDR2: ENHRY and SYGVKD. Trimming shortened V by 6 bases and J by 4 bases, and 18 bases separated the two germline ends. The CDR3 consists of 15 residues. The CDR3 bases are TGTGCCATCAGACCCTCGGCAGGGAGGACCACTGAAGCTTTCTTT. Translated: CAIRPSAGRTTEAFF.

This chain joins TRBV2 and TRBJ2-3; 7 positions agree with TRBD2. The V gene's germline CDR1 is SNHLY and CDR2 FYNNEI. This CDR3 region has 13 residues. V shed 6 bases and J 6 bases; nucleotides not matched to a gene: 6. The CDR3 spells CASSGGIGDTQYF. As DNA, the CDR3 is TGTGCCAGCAGCGGGGGGATTGGCGATACGCAGTATTTT.

This clone was picked up a small number of times. The chain links TRBV6-6 to TRBJ2-7; 11 bases fit TRBD1. Germline-derived CDR1 and CDR2 are MNHNY and SVGAGI (reference sequence). This CDR3 region has 14 residues. The V and J ends lost 1 base and 5 bases, in that order; junction bases with no gene match: 1. DNA of the CDR3: TGTGCCAGCAGTTACTTGGGACAGGGGGACGAGCAGTACTTC. Translating gives CASSYLGQGDEQYF.

CDR3 in amino acids: CASSYRQGPQHF. The CDR3 nucleotides are TGTGCCAGCAGTTACCGACAGGGGCCCCAGCATTTT. This sequence joins TRBV6-9 and TRBJ1-5, with 7 bases lining up with TRBD1. Germline V gene lookup returns CDR1 MNHGY and CDR2 SVAAGI. The CDR3 length is 12 residues. The V segment lost 3 bases and the J segment 9 bases; nucleotides outside the gene matches: 2.

The chain combines TRBV5-1 with TRBJ2-1, with TRBD2 identical over 13 bases. Germline V gene lookup returns CDR1 SGHRS and CDR2 YFSETQ. The V and J ends lost 4 bases and 8 bases, in that order; junction bases with no gene match: 6. The CDR3 is 15 amino acids. DNA for the CDR3: TGCGCCAGCAGCAGAGGACTAGCGGGAGAGGATGAGCAGTTCTTC. Protein sequence: CASSRGLAGEDEQFF.

The rearrangement joins TRBV6-1 to TRBJ1-1; 8 bases map to TRBD1. Germline V CDR1 and CDR2: MNHNS, SASEGT. Trimming removed 4 bases from V and 0 bases from J; junction bases left unmatched: 4. The CDR3 sequence is 15 residues long. Here the CDR3 reads CASSARTGLNTEAFF. CDR3 DNA sequence: TGTGCCAGCAGTGCCCGGACAGGGCTGAACACTGAAGCTTTCTTT.

The chain joins TRBV21-1 to TRBJ1-1; whether TRBD1, the table's D call, matches the DNA was not checked. TRBV21-1 is given as a pseudogene. The CDR3 contains 15 residues. CDR3 residues: CANSTGGELNTEAFF. Here the CDR3 DNA reads TGTGCCAACTCGACAGGGGGCGAGCTCAACACTGAAGCTTTCTTT.

The chain combines TRBV6-1 with TRBJ2-2, with TRBD2 matching over 11 bases. The CDR3 covers 15 residues. CDR1 and CDR2 (germline): MNHNS, SASEGT. Trimming cost V 6 bases and J 2 bases; bases outside gene matches: 2. CDR3 nucleotides: TGTGCCAGCAGCGGGACTAGCGGTAACACCGGGGAGCTGTTTTTT. It specifies CASSGTSGNTGELFF.

The rearrangement links TRBV6-5 to TRBJ1-4, with D possibly being TRBD1 (5 bases). The CDR3 runs 14 residues. The V end was cut by 4 bases, the J end by 0 bases, with 6 bases between. Germline V lookup: CDR1 MNHEY, CDR2 SVGAGI. The CDR3 coding sequence is TGTGCCAGCAGTTTCAGGGCAACTAATGAAAAACTGTTTTTT. Translated, it gives CASSFRATNEKLFF.

There are a few counts of this clone. This sequence joins TRBV25-1 and TRBJ1-1, with 8 positions matching TRBD1. Germline-derived CDR1 and CDR2 are MGHDK and SYGVNS. Trimming at V came to 3 bases and at J to 10 bases, leaving 7 bases not matched to a gene. The CDR3 totals 13 residues. The CDR3 bases are TGTGCCAGCAGTGATTCCAGGGGGCTGGGAGCTTTCTTT. Residues: CASSDSRGLGAFF.

V gene TRBV11-2 combines with J gene TRBJ2-7; 9 nucleotides match TRBD2. The CDR3 contains 17 residues. V gave up 0 bases and J gave up 0 bases; unmatched junction bases: 6. Germline CDR1 reads SGHAT; CDR2 reads FQNNGV. Here the CDR3 reads CASSLDPGSGGSYEQYF. Written as DNA, the CDR3 is TGTGCCAGCAGCTTAGATCCCGGTAGCGGGGGCTCCTACGAGCAGTACTTC.

The V gene is TRBV18, the J gene TRBJ1-1; 7 nucleotides agree with TRBD1. V trimming: 5 bases; J trimming: 4 bases; junction bases outside the gene matches: 7. CDR1 and CDR2 (germline): KGHSH, LQKENI. CDR3 length: 14 residues. CDR3 nucleotide sequence: TGTGCCAGCTCATCCACCGACAGGGCCACTGAAGCTTTCTTT. Translating it yields CASSSTDRATEAFF.

The CDR3 DNA follows: TGCGCCAGCGGGGGGGGGACTAGCGCTTACAATGAGCAGTTCTTC. Amino acids: CASGGGTSAYNEQFF. The rearrangement links TRBV4-1 to TRBJ2-1, with 10 nucleotides matching TRBD2. This CDR3 comprises 15 residues. Germline V gene lookup returns CDR1 MGHRA and CDR2 YSYEKL. The V gene end was trimmed by 8 bases and the J gene end by 4 bases; junction bases not matched to a gene: 8.

This clone has only a few counts. The chain uses TRBV9 and TRBJ2-7, with 7 bases that match TRBD1. Germline loops: CDR1 SGDLS, CDR2 YYNGEE. V shed 0 bases, J shed 4 bases, and the junction held 13 bases outside the gene matches. CDR3 length equals 17 residues. The CDR3: CASSVGGGLAGQYEQYF. The CDR3, as DNA: TGTGCCAGCAGCGTAGGAGGGGGCCTCGCCGGGCAATACGAGCAGTACTTC. The variable domain in full, completed from reference TRBV9 and TRBJ2-7, reads DSGVTQTPKHLITATGQRVTLRCSPRSGDLSVYWYQQSLDQGLQFLIQYYNGEERAKGNILERFSAQQFPDLHSELNLSSLELGDSALYFCASSVGGGLAGQYEQYFGPGTRLTVT.

This clone was detected only a few times. The chain combines TRBV5-1 with TRBJ1-2, with D perhaps matching TRBD1 (5 bases). Germline V gene sequence: CDR1 SGHRS, CDR2 YFSETQ. This CDR3 spans 20 amino acids. The ends were cut back, 2 bases at V and 5 bases at J, with 31 bases in the middle. For the CDR3, the DNA is TGCGCCAGCAGCTTTCGGCCGGGAGGGACCCACTCACTCGACTTTTATGGCTACACCTTC. Encoded protein: CASSFRPGGTHSLDFYGYTF.

At least ten counts were recorded for this clone. The chain carries TRBV14 and TRBJ2-2; a weak D match, TRBD1 (5 bases). Deletions cut 3 bases from V and 0 bases from J, with 8 bases between. The CDR3 is 15 amino acids. Germline CDR1 is SGHDN and CDR2 is FVKESK. CDR3 sequence reads: CASSQTRANTGELFF. The CDR3 bases are TGTGCCAGCAGCCAGACCAGGGCGAACACCGGGGAGCTGTTTTTT.

The rearrangement uses TRBV9 and TRBJ2-3; maybe TRBD1 (5 bases). CDR3 length equals 17 residues. Germline-derived CDR1 and CDR2 are SGDLS and YYNGEE. Trimming removed 4 bases at V and 6 bases at J, with 24 bases between. CDR3 in DNA: TGTGCCAGCAGCTCACCACAAGGCAGGGAAGAGAGGGATACGCAGTATTTT. Translating gives CASSSPQGREERDTQYF. The complete variable domain, with remaining parts taken from reference TRBV9 and TRBJ2-3, reads DSGVTQTPKHLITATGQRVTLRCSPRSGDLSVYWYQQSLDQGLQFLIQYYNGEERAKGNILERFSAQQFPDLHSELNLSSLELGDSALYFCASSSPQGREERDTQYFGPGTRLTVL.

The rearrangement uses TRBV7-2 and TRBJ2-1, with D unresolved. V was trimmed by 5 bases and J by 4 bases, leaving 9 bases between them. The CDR3 spans 13 residues. Per the germline V gene, CDR1 is SGHTA and CDR2 is FQGNSA. The CDR3 DNA reads TGTGCCAGCAGCCCGGCCGGGTACAATGAGCAGTTCTTC. It yields the protein CASSPAGYNEQFF. Filled out from reference TRBV7-2 and TRBJ2-1, the complete variable domain reads GAGVSQSPSNKVTEKGKDVELRCDPISGHTALYWYRQSLGQGLEFLIYFQGNSAPDKSGLPSDRFSAERTGGSVSTLTIQRTQQEDSAVYLCASSPAGYNEQFFGPGTRLTVL.

The chain joins TRBV5-1 to TRBJ1-1; D gene uncertain. Trimming shortened V by 4 bases and J by 2 bases, and 18 bases separated the two germline ends. The CDR3 consists of 16 residues. Germline CDR1 SGHRS, CDR2 YFSETQ. The CDR3 is CASSPGSIVANTEAFF. The CDR3 DNA reads TGCGCCAGCAGCCCGGGTTCTATCGTAGCTAACACTGAAGCTTTCTTT.

V usage is TRBV5-1 and J usage is TRBJ1-1, with TRBD1 identical over 9 bases. Germline V lookup: CDR1 SGHRS, CDR2 YFSETQ. Losses at the gene ends were 0 bases for V and 8 bases for J; bases not matched to a gene: 2. CDR3 length equals 13 residues. CDR3 protein: CASSLGDREEAFF. The CDR3, as DNA: TGCGCCAGCAGCTTGGGGGACAGGGAAGAAGCTTTCTTT.

V is TRBV30 and J is TRBJ1-3; 8 nucleotides match TRBD1. The germline V gene has CDR1 GTSNPN and CDR2 SVGIG (reference sequence). The CDR3 contains 14 residues. V dropped 0 bases and J dropped 7; count of bases not matched to a gene: 5. In DNA form, the CDR3 reads TGTGCCTGGAGTGTTGCAGGGGGCTTCAACACCATATATTTT. It translates to CAWSVAGGFNTIYF.

This rearrangement joins TRBV30 to TRBJ2-3; D not certain. This CDR3 region has 11 residues. Germline CDR1 is GTSNPN and CDR2 is SVGIG (reference sequence). Trimming left V 2 bases short and J 6 bases short, with 6 bases between. CDR3 residues: CAWSFGDTQYF. The CDR3 nucleotides read TGTGCCTGGAGTTTCGGGGATACGCAGTATTTT.

The V and J genes are TRBV19 and TRBJ2-3, with TRBD2 identical over 7 bases. From germline, CDR1 is LNHDA and CDR2 SQIVND (reference sequence). The CDR3 is 15 residues long. The trim removed 6 bases at V and 0 bases at J, leaving 6 bases unmatched. Here the CDR3 reads CASRASGYSTDTQYF. For the CDR3, the DNA is TGTGCCAGTAGGGCTAGCGGATATAGCACAGATACGCAGTATTTT. Full variable domain (outside the CDR3, taken from reference TRBV19 and TRBJ2-3): DGGITQSPKYLFRKEGQNVTLSCEQNLNHDAMYWYRQDPGQGLRLIYYSQIVNDFQKGDIAEGYSVSREKKESFPLTVTSAQKNPTAFYLCASRASGYSTDTQYFGPGTRLTVL.